The rows below give T cell receptor beta chains drawn from one sample of a study of shared clonotypes between healthy human individuals. The repertoire was sequenced with immunoSEQ multiplex PCR; TCRdb's copy has only in-frame clones and lacks some. Altogether roughly 2 million clones are present, 90% to 95% being singletons, with the ten largest covering 0.1% to 0.15%. Sequencing was performed on naive CD4+ T cells sorted from blood. Receptors were obtained from a man between 18 and 29 years old in good health. Each CDR3 is given with its conserved first and last residue. A D gene is named only where the DNA matches it firmly. Some rows have no size entry. The others give once, few or many, or a class for an expanded clone.

d_call j_call v_call clone_size cdr3_aa cdr3_nt
TRBD1 TRBJ1-1 TRBV5-6 NA CASSFIQGARNTEAFF TGTGCCAGCAGCTTTATACAGGGGGCTAGGAACACTGAAGCTTTCTTT
NA TRBJ1-5 TRBV29-1 NA CSVSGTAPGGPQHF TGCAGCGTGTCCGGGACTGCTCCCGGGGGGCCCCAGCATTTT
TRBD1 TRBJ1-6 TRBV30 NA CAFTGQGYNSPLHF TGTGCCTTTACTGGACAGGGCTATAATTCACCCCTCCACTTT
TRBD1 TRBJ1-2 TRBV4-1 NA CASSRDSNYGYTF TGCGCCAGCAGCCGGGACAGCAACTATGGCTACACCTTC
NA TRBJ2-6 TRBV5-4 NA CASSLRYAGANVLTF TGTGCCAGCAGCTTGAGGTACGCTGGGGCCAACGTCCTGACTTTC
NA TRBJ1-3 TRBV19 NA CASSIRTPSGNTIYF TGTGCCAGTAGTATCCGGACACCCTCTGGAAACACCATATATTTT
TRBD2 TRBJ2-7 TRBV18 NA CASSQTSGRTYEQYF TGTGCCAGCTCACAAACTAGCGGGAGAACCTACGAGCAGTACTTC
NA TRBJ2-3 TRBV7-3 NA CASSLRGGDTQYF TGTGCCAGCAGCTTAAGAGGGGGAGATACGCAGTATTTT
NA TRBJ1-6 TRBV28 NA CASRRTVQSPLHF TGTGCCAGCAGGCGGACAGTACAGTCACCCCTCCACTTT
NA TRBJ2-5 TRBV27 NA CASSRTPGETQYF TGTGCCAGCAGCCGAACTCCCGGGGAGACCCAGTACTTC
TRBD2 TRBJ2-7 TRBV7-9 NA CASSLGSSGSYEQYF TGTGCCAGCAGCTTAGGGTCTAGCGGGAGTTACGAGCAGTACTTC
NA TRBJ2-1 TRBV30 NA CALTSSWGDNEQFF TGTGCTCTAACTAGTAGCTGGGGGGACAATGAGCAGTTCTTC
NA TRBJ1-6 TRBV5-6 NA CASSSTANSPLHF TGTGCCAGCAGCTCGACAGCCAATTCACCCCTCCACTTT
TRBD2 TRBJ2-7 TRBV25-1 once CASYGDYDHEQYF TGTGCCAGTTACGGGGACTACGACCACGAGCAGTACTTC
TRBD2 TRBJ2-1 TRBV19 NA CASSISGRTYNEQFF TGTGCCAGTAGTATTAGCGGGAGGACCTACAATGAGCAGTTCTTC
TRBD1 TRBJ2-7 TRBV19 NA CATTGTGPPYEQYF TGTGCCACGACCGGGACAGGGCCCCCCTACGAGCAGTACTTC
NA TRBJ2-2 TRBV11-2 NA CASSHGGLVTGELFF TGTGCCAGCAGCCACGGGGGTTTGGTCACCGGGGAGCTGTTTTTT